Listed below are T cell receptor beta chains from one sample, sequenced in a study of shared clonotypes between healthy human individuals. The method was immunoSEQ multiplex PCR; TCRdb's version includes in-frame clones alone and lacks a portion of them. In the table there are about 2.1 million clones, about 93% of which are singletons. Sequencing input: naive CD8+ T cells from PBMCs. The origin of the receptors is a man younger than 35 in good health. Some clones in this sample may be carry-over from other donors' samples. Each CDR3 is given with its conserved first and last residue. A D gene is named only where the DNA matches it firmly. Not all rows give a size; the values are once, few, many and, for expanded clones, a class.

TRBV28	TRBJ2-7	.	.	CASSLPRRRVEQYF	TGTGCCAGCAGTTTACCCCGGCGCCGAGTAGAGCAGTACTTC
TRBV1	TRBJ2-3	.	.	CTSSPDLRGRTGTDTQYF	TGCACCAGCAGCCCTGATCTAAGGGGGAGGACGGGCACAGATACGCAGTATTTT
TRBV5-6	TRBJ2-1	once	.	CASSLVGGGSYNEQFF	TGTGCCAGCAGCTTGGTTGGGGGAGGATCCTACAATGAGCAGTTCTTC
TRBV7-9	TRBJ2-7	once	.	CASSPLGYEQYF	TGTGCCAGCAGCCCCCTAGGCTACGAGCAGTACTTC
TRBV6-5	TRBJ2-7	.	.	CASSYSKTGAGYEQYF	TGTGCCAGCAGTTACTCGAAAACCGGGGCCGGCTACGAGCAGTACTTC
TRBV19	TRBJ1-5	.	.	CASSRIRDSNQPQHF	TGTGCCAGTAGTCGAATCCGGGACAGCAATCAGCCCCAGCATTTT
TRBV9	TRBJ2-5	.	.	CASSPQPTGVLQETQYF	TGTGCCAGCAGCCCCCAACCCACGGGGGTCCTCCAAGAGACCCAGTACTTC
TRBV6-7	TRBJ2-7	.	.	CASSYLVRDTPYEQYF	TGTGCCAGCAGTTACCTGGTGCGGGACACCCCCTACGAGCAGTACTTC
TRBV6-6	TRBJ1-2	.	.	CASSVERGEFNYGYTF	TGTGCCAGCAGTGTTGAACGGGGAGAATTTAACTATGGCTACACCTTC
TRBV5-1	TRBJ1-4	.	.	CASSPIGQTATNEKLFF	TGCGCCAGCAGCCCCATCGGACAGACCGCAACTAATGAAAAACTGTTTTTT
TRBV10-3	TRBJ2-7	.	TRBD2	CAISWGTSGSYEQYF	TGTGCCATCAGCTGGGGGACTAGCGGCTCCTACGAGCAGTACTTC
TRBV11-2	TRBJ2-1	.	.	CASSLLGGTYNEQFF	TGTGCCAGCAGCTTATTAGGGGGGACATACAATGAGCAGTTCTTC
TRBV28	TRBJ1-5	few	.	CASSFRDIGLGQPQHF	TGTGCCAGCAGTTTCCGGGACATAGGGCTGGGTCAGCCCCAGCATTTT
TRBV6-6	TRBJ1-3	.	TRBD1	CASSDRVSGNTIYF	TGTGCCAGCAGTGACAGGGTCTCTGGAAACACCATATATTTT
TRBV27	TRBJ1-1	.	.	CASTMLGGYDTEAFF	TGTGCCAGCACTATGCTGGGAGGGTATGACACTGAAGCTTTCTTT
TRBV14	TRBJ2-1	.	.	CASSQRGIGEQFF	TGTGCCAGCAGCCAACGGGGTATCGGTGAGCAGTTCTTC
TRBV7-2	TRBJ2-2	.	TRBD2	CASSPPGGTGELFF	TGTGCCAGCAGCCCCCCGGGGGGCACCGGGGAGCTGTTTTTT
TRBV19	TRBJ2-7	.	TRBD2	CASSIVGGREWEQYF	TGTGCCAGTAGTATAGTAGGCGGGAGAGAATGGGAGCAGTACTTC
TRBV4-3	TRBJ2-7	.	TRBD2	CASSHGGGYEQYF	TGCGCCAGCAGCCACGGGGGGGGATACGAGCAGTACTTC
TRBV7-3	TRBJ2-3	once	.	CASSYRPGGESTDTQYF	TGTGCCAGCAGCTATCGCCCAGGGGGGGAGAGCACAGATACGCAGTATTTT
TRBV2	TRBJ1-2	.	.	CASSEFRGGVYGYTF	TGTGCCAGCAGTGAATTTAGAGGGGGGGTCTATGGCTACACCTTC
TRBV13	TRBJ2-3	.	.	CASSPMSGYRDTQYF	TGTGCCAGCAGCCCCATGTCAGGGTATAGGGATACGCAGTATTTT
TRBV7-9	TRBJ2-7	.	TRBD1	CASILGDSPYEQYF	TGTGCCAGCATACTGGGGGACAGTCCCTACGAGCAGTACTTC
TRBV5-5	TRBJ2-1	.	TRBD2	CASSLVGLAGAYSNEQFF	TGTGCCAGCAGCTTGGTGGGACTAGCGGGAGCATATAGCAATGAGCAGTTCTTC
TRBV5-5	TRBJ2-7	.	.	CASSLARDSYEQYF	TGTGCCAGCAGCTTGGCCCGGGACTCCTACGAGCAGTACTTC
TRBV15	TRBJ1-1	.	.	CATSDPHVGGPWTEAFF	TGTGCCACCAGCGACCCACATGTGGGGGGGCCGTGGACTGAAGCTTTCTTT
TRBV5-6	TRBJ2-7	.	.	CASSFWGNSYEQYF	TGTGCCAGCAGCTTCTGGGGGAACTCCTACGAGCAGTACTTC
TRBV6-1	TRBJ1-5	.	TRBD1	CASSDRRDRGQPQHF	TGTGCCAGCAGTGATCGCCGGGACAGGGGTCAGCCCCAGCATTTT
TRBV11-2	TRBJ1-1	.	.	CASSLQGGFTEAFF	TGTGCCAGCAGCCTGCAGGGAGGTTTCACTGAAGCTTTCTTT
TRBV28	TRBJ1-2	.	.	CASSPLGEGSNYGYTF	TGTGCCAGCAGTCCCCTCGGGGAGGGGTCTAACTATGGCTACACCTTC
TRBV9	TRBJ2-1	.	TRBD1	CASSVAGQGPYNEQFF	TGTGCCAGCAGCGTAGCAGGACAGGGGCCCTACAATGAGCAGTTCTTC
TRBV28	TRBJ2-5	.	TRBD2	CASNDRPLAGRARTQYF	TGTGCCAGCAATGACCGCCCCCTAGCGGGGCGTGCCAGGACCCAGTACTTC
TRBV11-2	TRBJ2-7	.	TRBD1	CASSLDPGQLHEQYF	TGTGCCAGCAGCTTAGACCCGGGACAGTTGCACGAGCAGTACTTC
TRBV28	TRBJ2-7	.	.	CASSFLVSLSPYEQYF	TGTGCCAGCAGTTTTCTAGTGTCCCTGTCTCCCTACGAGCAGTACTTC
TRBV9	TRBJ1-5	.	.	CASSVEGEYQPQHF	TGTGCCAGCAGCGTAGAAGGGGAATATCAGCCCCAGCATTTT
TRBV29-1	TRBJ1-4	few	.	CSVEQGPNEKLFF	TGCAGCGTCGAACAGGGACCTAATGAAAAACTGTTTTTT
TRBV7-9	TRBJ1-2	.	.	CASSSPGWEVHGYTF	TGTGCCAGCAGCTCCCCAGGGTGGGAAGTGCATGGCTACACCTTC
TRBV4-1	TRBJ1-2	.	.	CASSQDPRSPVSYTF	TGCGCCAGCAGCCAAGACCCCAGGAGTCCGGTGTCCTACACCTTC
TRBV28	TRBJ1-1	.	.	CASSFTTEAFF	TGTGCCAGCAGTTTTACCACTGAAGCTTTCTTT
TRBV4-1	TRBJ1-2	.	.	CASSQEIGTLTNYGYTF	TGCGCCAGCAGCCAAGAGATTGGTACATTGACTAACTATGGCTACACCTTC